Given below is one T cell receptor (beta chain) in context. Its specificity is unknown. Sequencing was performed with immunoSEQ multiplex PCR; in TCRdb, only in-frame clones are kept and a portion is missing. The sample lists 90,000 to 110,000 clones, about 92% occurring once. This specimen belongs to a study of siplizumab effects on memory and regulatory T cells. Study-level results: Siplizumab produced a significant reduction in alloreactive sequences that were traceable to unstimulated CD4+ memory cells.

The CDR3 runs 16 residues. V was pared by 4 bases and J by 4 bases, with 11 bases of the junction left unmatched. Germline V CDR1 and CDR2: LGHNA, YNFKEQ. Sequencing was performed on Tregs sorted from blood. The rearrangement links TRBV4-2 to TRBJ2-3; TRBD1 aligns across 7 bases. The sequence derives from a human donor in good health. For the CDR3, the DNA is TGTGCCAGCAGCCCCGTTATAGGGGGCCCCTCAGATACGCAGTATTTT. As protein: CASSPVIGGPSDTQYF.